This TCR beta chain comes out of a study of preoperative IRX-2 immunotherapy in early breast cancer. Profiling relied on immunoSEQ multiplex PCR, and the TCRdb table lists in-frame clones only, not all of them. The sample lists around 30,000 clones, 78% occurring once. The treatment here: preoperative locoregional IRX-2 cytokine immunotherapy. This phase Ib study tested locoregional IRX-2 cytokine immunotherapy given before surgery. CDR1 and CDR2 (germline): SGHNT, YENEEA. J lost 7 bases, V lost 5 bases, and 8 bases had no gene match. The CDR3 has 14 amino acids. This specimen consisted of lymph node tissue, obtained before IRX-2 immunotherapy. This sequence originates from a human donor with breast cancer. This chain links TRBV11-3 with TRBJ2-3; 8 bases line up with TRBD1. CDR3 DNA sequence: TGTGCCAGCAGCCCGGACAGGGCCCGTAATACGCAGTATTTT. Its translation is CASSPDRARNTQYF. Full variable domain (rest looked up from reference TRBV11-3 and TRBJ2-3): EAGVVQSPRYKIIEKKQPVAFWCNPISGHNTLYWYLQNLGQGPELLIRYENEEAVDDSQLPKDRFSAERLKGVDSTLKIQPAELGDSAVYLCASSPDRARNTQYFGPGTRLTVL.